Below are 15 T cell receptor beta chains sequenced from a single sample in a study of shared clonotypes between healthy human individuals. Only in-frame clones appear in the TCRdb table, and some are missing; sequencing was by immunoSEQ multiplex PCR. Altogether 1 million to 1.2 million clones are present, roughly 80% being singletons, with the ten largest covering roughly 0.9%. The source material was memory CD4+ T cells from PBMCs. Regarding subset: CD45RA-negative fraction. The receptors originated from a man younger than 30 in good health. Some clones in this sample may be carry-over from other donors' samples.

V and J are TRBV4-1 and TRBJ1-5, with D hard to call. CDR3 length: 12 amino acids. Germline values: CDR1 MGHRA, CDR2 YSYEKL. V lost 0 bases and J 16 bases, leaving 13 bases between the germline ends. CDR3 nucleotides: TGCGCCAGCAGCCAAGATCGGTCAGGAGGACATTTT. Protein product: CASSQDRSGGHF.

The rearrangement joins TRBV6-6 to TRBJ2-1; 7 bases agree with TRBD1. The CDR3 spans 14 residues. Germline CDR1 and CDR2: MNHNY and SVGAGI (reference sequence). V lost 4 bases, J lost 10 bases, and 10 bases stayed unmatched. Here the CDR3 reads CASSSYTGAREQFF. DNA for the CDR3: TGTGCCAGCAGTTCCTACACAGGGGCCCGGGAGCAGTTCTTC.

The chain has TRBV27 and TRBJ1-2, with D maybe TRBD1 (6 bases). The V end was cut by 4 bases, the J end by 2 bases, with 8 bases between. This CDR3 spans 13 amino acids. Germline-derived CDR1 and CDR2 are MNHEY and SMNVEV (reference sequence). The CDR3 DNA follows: TGTGCCAGCAGTTGGCAGGGGAACTATGGCTACACCTTC. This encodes CASSWQGNYGYTF.

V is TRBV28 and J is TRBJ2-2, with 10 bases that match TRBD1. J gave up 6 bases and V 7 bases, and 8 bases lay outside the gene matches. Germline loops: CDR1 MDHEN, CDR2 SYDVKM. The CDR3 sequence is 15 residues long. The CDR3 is CASIPPGQGPGELFF. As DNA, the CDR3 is TGTGCCAGCATTCCACCGGGACAGGGGCCCGGGGAGCTGTTTTTT.

The CDR3 reads CASKGKREINEQYF. As DNA, the CDR3 is TGTGCCAGCAAAGGGAAGCGGGAGATCAACGAGCAGTACTTC. J is TRBJ2-7 and V is TRBV6-5; 8 bases agree with TRBD2. The junction had 10 bases not matched to a gene; V was cut back by 7 bases and J by 5 bases. Germline V gene lookup returns CDR1 MNHEY and CDR2 SVGAGI. The CDR3 is made up of 14 amino acids.

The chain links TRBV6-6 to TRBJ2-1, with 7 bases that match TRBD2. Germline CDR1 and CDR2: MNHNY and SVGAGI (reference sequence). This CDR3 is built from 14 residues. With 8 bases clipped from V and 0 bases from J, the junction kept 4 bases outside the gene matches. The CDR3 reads CASGRGISYNEQFF. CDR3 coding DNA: TGTGCCAGCGGGCGGGGGATCTCCTACAATGAGCAGTTCTTC.

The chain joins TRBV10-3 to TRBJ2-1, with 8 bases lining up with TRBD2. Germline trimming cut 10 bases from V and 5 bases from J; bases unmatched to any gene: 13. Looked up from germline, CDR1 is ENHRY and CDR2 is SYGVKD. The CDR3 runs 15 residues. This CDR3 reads CATAKGAGVHNEQFF. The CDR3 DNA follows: TGTGCCACCGCCAAGGGAGCGGGAGTCCACAATGAGCAGTTCTTC.

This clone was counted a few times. The CDR3 DNA is TGCAGCGTTGGTGGGACAGTTAACTATGGCTACACCTTC. This translates into CSVGGTVNYGYTF. The chain recombines TRBV29-1 with TRBJ1-2; 7 positions match TRBD1. The CDR3 consists of 13 residues. The germline CDR1 and CDR2 sequences are SQVTM and ANQGSEA. The V segment lost 4 bases and the J segment 1 base; nucleotides outside the gene matches: 3.

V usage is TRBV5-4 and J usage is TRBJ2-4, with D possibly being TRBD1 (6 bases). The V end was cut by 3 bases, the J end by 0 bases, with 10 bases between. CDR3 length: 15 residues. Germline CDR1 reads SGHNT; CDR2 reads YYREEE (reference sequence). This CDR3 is CASSSPTGAKNIQYF. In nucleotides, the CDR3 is TGTGCCAGCAGCTCCCCGACAGGAGCCAAAAACATTCAGTACTTC.

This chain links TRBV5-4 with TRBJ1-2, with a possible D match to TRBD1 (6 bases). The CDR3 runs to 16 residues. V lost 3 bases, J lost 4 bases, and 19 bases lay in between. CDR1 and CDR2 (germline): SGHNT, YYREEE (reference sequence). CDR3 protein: CASSSGLGGGSYGYTF. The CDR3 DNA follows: TGTGCCAGCAGCTCGGGGTTAGGCGGGGGCAGCTATGGCTACACCTTC.

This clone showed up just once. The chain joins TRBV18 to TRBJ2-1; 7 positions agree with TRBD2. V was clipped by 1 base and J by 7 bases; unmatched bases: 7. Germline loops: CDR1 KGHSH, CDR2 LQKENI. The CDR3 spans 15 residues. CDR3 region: CASSPLTGGRNEQFF. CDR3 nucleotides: TGTGCCAGCTCACCACTAACGGGAGGCCGTAATGAGCAGTTCTTC.

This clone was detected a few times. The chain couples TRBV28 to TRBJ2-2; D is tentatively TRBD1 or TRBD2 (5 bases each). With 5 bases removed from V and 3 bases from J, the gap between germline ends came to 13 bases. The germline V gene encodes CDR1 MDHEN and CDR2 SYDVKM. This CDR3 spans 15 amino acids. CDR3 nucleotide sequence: TGTGCCAGCAGTCGCCCAGGGCGGGACACCGGGGAGCTGTTTTTT. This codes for CASSRPGRDTGELFF.

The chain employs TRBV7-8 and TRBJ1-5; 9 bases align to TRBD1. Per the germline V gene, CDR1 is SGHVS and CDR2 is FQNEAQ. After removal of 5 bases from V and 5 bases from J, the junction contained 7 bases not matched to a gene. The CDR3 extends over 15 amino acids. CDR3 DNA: TGTGCCAGCAGCCCCGGGACAGGGTCGGATCAGCCCCAGCATTTT. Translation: CASSPGTGSDQPQHF.

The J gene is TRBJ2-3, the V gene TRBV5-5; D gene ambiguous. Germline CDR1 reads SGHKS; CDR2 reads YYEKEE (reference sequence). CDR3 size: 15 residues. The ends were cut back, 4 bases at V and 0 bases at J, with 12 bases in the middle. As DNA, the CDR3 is TGTGCCAGCAGCCCTCAGTTTACTAGCACAGATACGCAGTATTTT. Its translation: CASSPQFTSTDTQYF.

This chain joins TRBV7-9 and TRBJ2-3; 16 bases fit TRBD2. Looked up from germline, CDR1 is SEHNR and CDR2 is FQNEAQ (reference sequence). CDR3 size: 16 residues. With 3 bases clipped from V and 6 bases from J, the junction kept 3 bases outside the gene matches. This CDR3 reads CASSLTGLAGGDTQYF. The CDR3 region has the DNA TGTGCCAGCAGCTTGACGGGACTAGCGGGAGGGGATACGCAGTATTTT.